A single T cell receptor beta chain is shown here with its context. At one of its ends the junction is not consistent with the germline gene, which may arise from a read error. CDR3 size: 14 residues. CDR1 SSHAT and CDR2 FNYEAQ come from the germline V gene (reference sequence). MiXCR, run by TCRdb on the RT-PCR reads, gives a single entry per CDR3 protein. The table lists approximately 530,000 distinct CDR3 sequences, roughly 7.9% of them singletons. This specimen belongs to a study of response to subunit inactivated influenza vaccine. This chain joins TRBV7-7 and TRBJ2-3, with unresolved D. Sequenced here: PBMCs from blood, sampled less than 30 months after vaccination. The sequence came from a man aged 50 to 69 who received an inactivated influenza vaccine. The DNA for the CDR3 is TGTGCTAGCAGCTTAGCCCGGACGGCGAATACGCAGTATTTT. Amino acid sequence: CASSLARTANTQYF.